This T cell receptor beta chain was profiled in a study of shared clonotypes between healthy human individuals. Study outcomes and limitations: Since donors were few, the genetic and exposure-history diversity represented was limited.

Using immunoSEQ multiplex PCR, the repertoire was profiled, and TCRdb retains in-frame clones only, with some absent. The data contain more than 2 million clones, around 95% of them singletons. About this clone: Antigen unknown.

CD45RO negativity and positive selection for CCR7 defined naive CD8 cells, a population that excluded terminally differentiated effector memory CD45RA+ cells. V was shortened by 7 bases and J by 5 bases, with 12 bases between the two germline ends. The CDR3 is made up of 12 amino acids. Looked up from germline, CDR1 is SGDLS and CDR2 is YYNGEE. This clonotype originated in a man younger than 30 in good health. Some clones in this sample may be carry-over from other donors' samples. Sequenced sample: naive CD8+ T cells from PBMCs. The rearrangement links TRBV9 to TRBJ2-5; D possibly corresponds to TRBD1 (6 bases). CDR3 amino acids: CASGGLGETQYF. For the CDR3, the DNA is TGTGCCAGCGGGGGCCTGGGGGAGACCCAGTACTTC. Based on the CDR3 plus reference TRBV9 and TRBJ2-5, the full variable domain is DSGVTQTPKHLITATGQRVTLRCSPRSGDLSVYWYQQSLDQGLQFLIQYYNGEERAKGNILERFSAQQFPDLHSELNLSSLELGDSALYFCASGGLGETQYFGPGTRLLVL.